Listed here is a single TCR beta chain. The data belong to a study of blood T cell repertoires in COVID-19. Background on the study: Both acute and convalescent COVID-19 samples were obtained from the United States, Italy and Spain. In each case, the material was cDNA or gDNA derived from T cells, B-cell-depleted T cells, or PBMCs.

Clinical history reported by participants formed the basis on which cohorts were assigned. Per germline, CDR1 LNHDA and CDR2 SQIVND (reference sequence). This CDR3 spans 16 amino acids. Trimming removed 4 bases from V and 4 bases from J; junction bases left unmatched: 10. This table comes from immunoSEQ multiplex PCR, and its TCRdb copy is limited to in-frame clones, with some not included. The sample carries about 210,000 clones, 84% recorded once. The chain combines TRBV19 with TRBJ1-5; 7 bases are shared with TRBD1. Sample: PBMCs or T cells enriched from blood (not recorded which). The TCR was taken from a woman aged 30 to 39 who had been exposed to COVID-19. As DNA, the CDR3 is TGTGCCAGTAGTACCCTACTGGCAGGGGGGAATCAGCCCCAGCATTTT. It is translated as CASSTLLAGGNQPQHF.